The 32 T cell receptor beta chains reported below all come from one sample, sequenced in a study of CD8 T cells in Susac syndrome. The authors reverse transcribed roughly 0.5 to 1 ug RNA with random hexamers. Each CDR3 protein gets one entry after TCRdb re-called the immunoSEQ multiplex PCR reads with MiXCR. The sample yields 400,000 to 550,000 distinct CDR3 sequences, 75% to 90% seen once. Sequencing was done on a sample of CD8+ T cells from PBMCs. The source is a human donor with multiple sclerosis.

This clonotype was counted between two and nine times. The chain recombines TRBV27 with TRBJ2-7; D could derive from TRBD1 or TRBD2 (5 bases each). The V and J ends lost 1 base and 2 bases respectively, with 6 bases between them. CDR3 length: 13 residues. Per the germline V gene, CDR1 is MNHEY and CDR2 is SMNVEV (reference sequence). CDR3 amino acids: CASSLLGPYEQYF. For the CDR3, the DNA is TGTGCCAGCAGTTTATTGGGACCCTACGAGCAGTACTTC.

The chain carries TRBV29-1 and TRBJ2-1; the match to TRBD2 covers 11 bases. Per the germline V gene, CDR1 is SQVTM and CDR2 is ANQGSEA. This CDR3 is 15 amino acids long. The V gene end was trimmed by 6 bases and the J gene end by 6 bases; junction bases not matched to a gene: 10. Here the CDR3 reads CSVGLLAGVVNEQFF. CDR3 sequence (DNA): TGCAGCGTCGGATTACTAGCGGGAGTCGTCAATGAGCAGTTCTTC.

The rearrangement joins TRBV6-1 to TRBJ2-7; D could derive from TRBD1 or TRBD2 (5 bases each). The V end was cut by 5 bases, the J end by 4 bases, with 21 bases between. Germline V gives CDR1 MNHNS, CDR2 SASEGT. The CDR3 has 16 amino acids. CDR3 loop: CASSPSSWDGKYEQYF. The DNA of the CDR3 is TGTGCCAGCAGTCCCTCATCATGGGACGGCAAATACGAGCAGTACTTC.

The chain has TRBV4-1 and TRBJ1-4; the D is unclear. The CDR3 sequence is 14 residues long. Trimming shortened V by 2 bases and J by 0 bases, and 4 bases separated the two germline ends. Germline loops: CDR1 MGHRA, CDR2 YSYEKL. The CDR3 spells CASSQQATNEKLFF. CDR3 nucleotides: TGCGCCAGCAGCCAACAGGCAACTAATGAAAAACTGTTTTTT.

The rearrangement links TRBV5-6 to TRBJ2-4; D not resolved. The V end lost 0 bases, the J end lost 7 bases, and 5 bases lay between the germline ends. The CDR3 loop spans 12 amino acids. Germline V lookup: CDR1 SGHDT, CDR2 YYEEEE. The DNA for the CDR3 is TGTGCCAGCAGCTTGGGTAGGAACATTCAGTACTTC. This encodes CASSLGRNIQYF.

The chain employs TRBV29-1 and TRBJ1-2; no clear D gene. The CDR3 totals 12 residues. The V gene's germline CDR1 is SQVTM and CDR2 ANQGSEA. Trimming cost V 0 bases and J 3 bases, with 5 bases left between them. The CDR3 bases are TGCAGCGTTGAAGATAGGCACTATGGCTACACCTTC. This gives the protein CSVEDRHYGYTF.

The chain joins TRBV29-1 to TRBJ2-7; perhaps D is TRBD1 or TRBD2 (5 bases each). Trimming took off 7 bases at V and 0 bases at J, with 13 bases between the two ends. The germline V gene encodes CDR1 SQVTM and CDR2 ANQGSEA. This CDR3 has 13 residues. The CDR3 DNA reads TGCAGCGGATGGGACGGCACCTCCTACGAGCAGTACTTC. Its translation: CSGWDGTSYEQYF.

The genes are TRBV12-3 or TRBV12-4 and TRBJ2-7, with D possibly matching TRBD2 (5 bases). The CDR3 has 12 amino acids. Trimming stripped 11 bases from V and 6 bases from J, with 17 bases between. The CDR3 is CADSVYRGEQYF. In DNA form, the CDR3 reads TGTGCCGACTCAGTTTACCGGGGCGAGCAGTACTTC.

The genes are TRBV30 and TRBJ2-3; TRBD2 aligns across 7 bases. The J segment lost 2 bases and the V segment lost 8 bases, leaving 16 bases of the junction unmatched. The CDR3 has 16 amino acids. CDR1 and CDR2 from the germline V gene are GTSNPN and SVGIG (reference sequence). The CDR3 is CARGERAGLFTDTQYF. The CDR3 nucleotides read TGTGCCCGGGGGGAAAGGGCTGGTCTATTCACAGATACGCAGTATTTT.

The chain employs TRBV2 and TRBJ2-7; a weak D match, TRBD2 (5 bases). Trimming stripped 1 base from V and 5 bases from J, with 9 bases between. The CDR3 covers 13 residues. Germline assignment: CDR1 SNHLY and CDR2 FYNNEI. The CDR3 is CASSEGGSDEQYF. The CDR3 region has the DNA TGTGCCAGCAGTGAAGGAGGGTCCGACGAGCAGTACTTC. The full variable domain, completed using reference TRBV2 and TRBJ2-7, is EPEVTQTPSHQVTQMGQEVILRCVPISNHLYFYWYRQILGQKVEFLVSFYNNEISEKSEIFDDQFSVERPDGSNFTLKIRSTKLEDSAMYFCASSEGGSDEQYFGPGTRLTVT.

The genes are TRBV7-8 and TRBJ1-1, with a weak D call TRBD1 (5 bases). There are 12 residues in the CDR3. Trimming pared 1 base from V and 11 bases from J, leaving 11 bases between. From germline, CDR1 is SGHVS and CDR2 FQNEAQ. CDR3 loop: CASSLGTYGAFF. CDR3 bases: TGTGCCAGCAGCTTAGGGACATATGGGGCTTTCTTT.

This clonotype was counted a few times. The rearrangement joins TRBV7-3 to TRBJ1-5, with TRBD1 matching over 7 bases. CDR1 is SGHTA, CDR2 FQGTGA, per germline. CDR3 size: 15 residues. The V segment lost 1 base and the J segment 2 bases; nucleotides outside the gene matches: 2. For the CDR3, the DNA is TGTGCCAGCAGCTTAAACAGGGGAGGCAATCAGCCCCAGCATTTT. Residues: CASSLNRGGNQPQHF. The entire variable domain, with the rest obtained from reference TRBV7-3 and TRBJ1-5, is as follows: GAGVSQTPSNKVTEKGKYVELRCDPISGHTALYWYRQSLGQGPEFLIYFQGTGAADDSGLPNDRFFAVRPEGSVSTLKIQRTERGDSAVYLCASSLNRGGNQPQHFGDGTRLSIL.

This CDR3 reads CASSGNEELFF. CDR3 in DNA: TGTGCCAGTAGTGGCAATGAGGAGCTGTTTTTT. This rearrangement joins TRBV19 to TRBJ2-2; D remains unclear. Germline CDR1 is LNHDA and CDR2 is SQIVND (reference sequence). The V end lost 5 bases, the J end lost 10 bases, and 8 bases lay between the germline ends. This CDR3 has 11 amino acids.

The V gene is TRBV3-1, the J gene TRBJ2-7; TRBD2 aligns across 9 bases. V trimming: 4 bases; J trimming: 2 bases; junction bases outside the gene matches: 15. The CDR3 is 18 amino acids. CDR1 is LGHDT, CDR2 YNNKEL, per germline (reference sequence). This chain's CDR3 is CASSLTGGSGGATYEQYF. CDR3 DNA: TGTGCCAGCAGCCTAACGGGTGGTAGCGGGGGCGCAACCTACGAGCAGTACTTC.

The chain couples TRBV25-1 to TRBJ2-1, with D maybe TRBD1 (6 bases). The V gene's germline CDR1 is MGHDK and CDR2 SYGVNS. The CDR3 is 15 residues long. The ends were cut back, 6 bases at V and 1 base at J, with 13 bases in the middle. The CDR3 spells CASRDTQGSYNEQFF. CDR3 DNA sequence: TGTGCCAGCAGAGATACACAGGGATCCTACAATGAGCAGTTCTTC. Drawing the rest from reference TRBV25-1 and TRBJ2-1, the complete variable domain is EADIYQTPRYLVIGTGKKITLECSQTMGHDKMYWYQQDPGMELHLIHYSYGVNSTEKGDLSSESTVSRIRTEHFPLTLESARPSHTSQYLCASRDTQGSYNEQFFGPGTRLTVL.

The chain links TRBV4-1 to TRBJ1-2; 8 bases line up with TRBD1. CDR1 and CDR2 from the germline V gene are MGHRA and YSYEKL. The CDR3 covers 14 residues. Trimming removed 0 bases from V and 8 bases from J; junction bases left unmatched: 5. CDR3 region: CASSQERTGKGYTF. The CDR3 nucleotides read TGCGCCAGCAGCCAAGAACGGACAGGGAAGGGCTACACCTTC.

As to this clonotype: Sequence at one end of the junction differs from germline and may be a read error. J is TRBJ2-7 and V is TRBV5-1; the match to TRBD2 covers 7 bases. CDR1 is SGHRS and CDR2 is YFSETQ in the germline V gene. The CDR3 covers 14 residues. The CDR3 is CASSTGTNHYEQYF. In nucleotides, the CDR3 is TGCGCTAGCAGTACCGGGACTAATCACTACGAGCAGTACTTC.

This sequence joins TRBV27 and TRBJ2-7; TRBD2 might be the D (6 bases). Germline-derived CDR1 and CDR2 are MNHEY and SMNVEV (reference sequence). The CDR3 contains 13 residues. The ends were cut back, 1 base at V and 3 bases at J, with 7 bases in the middle. CDR3 DNA: TGTGCCAGCAGTTTATTCGGGGGCTACGAGCAGTACTTC. Its translation: CASSLFGGYEQYF.

This sequence joins TRBV30 and TRBJ1-1; D not resolved. The CDR3 is 13 amino acids. Germline V gives CDR1 GTSNPN, CDR2 SVGIG (reference sequence). Deletions cut 5 bases from V and 0 bases from J, with 10 bases between. The CDR3 region is CAWDDTLNTEAFF. The CDR3 nucleotides read TGTGCCTGGGACGACACGCTGAACACTGAAGCTTTCTTT.

This chain links TRBV2 with TRBJ2-7, with a tentative D call TRBD1 (6 bases). Germline V gene data show CDR1 as SNHLY and CDR2 as FYNNEI. This CDR3 spans 12 amino acids. V was cut by 8 bases and J by 4 bases, with 12 bases left in between. The DNA of the CDR3 is TGTGCCAGCTCAGGGGTATCTTACGAGCAGTACTTC. Translated: CASSGVSYEQYF.

This clonotype was observed a handful of times. The V call is TRBV6-1, the J call TRBJ1-5, with a possible D match to TRBD1 (6 bases). Germline assignment: CDR1 MNHNS and CDR2 SASEGT. V lost 6 bases and J 4 bases, leaving 10 bases between the germline ends. The CDR3 is made up of 13 amino acids. In nucleotides, the CDR3 is TGTGCCAGCAGCACCACAGGGAATCAGCCCCAGCATTTT. Its protein is CASSTTGNQPQHF.

This clonotype was seen just once. The chain carries TRBV30 and TRBJ1-1; D remains ambiguous. CDR3 size: 12 residues. Looked up from germline, CDR1 is GTSNPN and CDR2 is SVGIG (reference sequence). Trimming left V 5 bases short and J 5 bases short, with 12 bases between. The CDR3 region has the DNA TGTGCCTGGGGACCCTTTGGGACTGAAGCTTTCTTT. Translation gives CAWGPFGTEAFF.

The CDR3 is CASTPGSGELFF. The CDR3 DNA reads as TGTGCCAGTACCCCGGGGAGCGGGGAGCTGTTTTTT. The chain uses TRBV19 and TRBJ2-2; D perhaps matches TRBD2 (5 bases). V was trimmed by 7 bases and J by 7 bases, leaving 10 bases between them. This CDR3 region has 12 residues. Per germline, CDR1 LNHDA and CDR2 SQIVND (reference sequence).

The chain links TRBV9 to TRBJ2-7; no clear D gene. This CDR3 region has 11 residues. CDR1 SGDLS and CDR2 YYNGEE come from the germline V gene. V was cut by 0 bases and J by 3 bases, with 1 base left in between. In nucleotides, the CDR3 is TGTGCCAGCAGCGTAGGCTACGAGCAGTACTTC. Its protein product is CASSVGYEQYF.

The chain carries TRBV10-3 and TRBJ2-1; D is ambiguous. The V end was cut by 8 bases, the J end by 8 bases, with 10 bases between. The CDR3 has 11 amino acids. The germline V gene has CDR1 ENHRY and CDR2 SYGVKD. CDR3 region: CAIRRDDEQFF. CDR3 coding DNA: TGTGCCATCCGTAGGGATGATGAGCAGTTCTTC.

This clonotype was counted a single time. The chain is built from TRBV5-1 and TRBJ1-1, with D hard to call. The germline V and J ends were trimmed by 1 base and 4 bases, with 8 bases remaining between them. Germline CDR1 and CDR2: SGHRS and YFSETQ. The CDR3 consists of 13 residues. CDR3 in amino acids: CASSLWWGTEAFF. The CDR3 DNA reads as TGCGCCAGCAGCTTGTGGTGGGGCACTGAAGCTTTCTTT.

The table lists this clonotype with a count of one. The chain joins TRBV3-1 to TRBJ1-2; D is possibly TRBD1 (5 bases). Germline lookup yields CDR1 LGHDT and CDR2 YNNKEL (reference sequence). The V gene lost 0 bases and the J gene lost 3 bases, with 11 bases spanning the gap. There are 15 residues in the CDR3. The CDR3, as DNA: TGTGCCAGCAGCCAAGATAGGGTGGGGGACTATGGCTACACCTTC. Encoded protein: CASSQDRVGDYGYTF.

DNA for the CDR3: TGTGCCAGCTCACCACCTTACGGCTCGGGTGGCTACACCTTC. Amino acids: CASSPPYGSGGYTF. This chain links TRBV18 with TRBJ1-2; D is undetermined. Germline lookup yields CDR1 KGHSH and CDR2 LQKENI. This CDR3 region has 14 residues. Trimming left V 0 bases short and J 7 bases short, with 12 bases between.

The rearrangement uses TRBV3-1 and TRBJ2-7, with 7 bases aligning to TRBD1. This CDR3 is built from 14 residues. Germline trimming cut 4 bases from V and 5 bases from J; bases unmatched to any gene: 8. CDR1 LGHDT and CDR2 YNNKEL come from the germline V gene (reference sequence). As DNA, the CDR3 is TGTGCCAGCAGCCCGGGGACAGCTCCTCACGAGCAGTACTTC. Encoded protein: CASSPGTAPHEQYF.

This chain joins TRBV27 and TRBJ1-2, with D maybe TRBD1 (6 bases). The CDR3 is 15 residues long. Germline V CDR1 and CDR2: MNHEY, SMNVEV (reference sequence). Trimming pared 8 bases from V and 4 bases from J, leaving 20 bases between. Written as DNA, the CDR3 is TGTGCCAGCGGCCAACAGGGCGCCTCCTCCTATGGCTACACCTTC. As protein: CASGQQGASSYGYTF.

The chain employs TRBV6-5 and TRBJ2-3, with TRBD1 as a possible D gene (6 bases). V lost 4 bases to trimming and J lost 4 bases, with 9 bases between them. From germline, CDR1 is MNHEY and CDR2 SVGAGI. CDR3 length: 13 residues. The CDR3 region has the DNA TGTGCCAGCAGTTTGACAGGTCCAGATACGCAGTATTTT. This translates into CASSLTGPDTQYF.

Only one count was recorded for this clonotype. The rearrangement uses TRBV20-1 and TRBJ2-1; 9 positions match TRBD2. Germline CDR1 DFQATT, CDR2 SNEGSKA (reference sequence). V was clipped by 3 bases and J by 5 bases; unmatched bases: 11. The CDR3 runs to 16 residues. In DNA, the CDR3 is TGCAGTGCTAGCGTCACCCCGGGACTAGCACACAATGAGCAGTTCTTC. Its protein is CSASVTPGLAHNEQFF.